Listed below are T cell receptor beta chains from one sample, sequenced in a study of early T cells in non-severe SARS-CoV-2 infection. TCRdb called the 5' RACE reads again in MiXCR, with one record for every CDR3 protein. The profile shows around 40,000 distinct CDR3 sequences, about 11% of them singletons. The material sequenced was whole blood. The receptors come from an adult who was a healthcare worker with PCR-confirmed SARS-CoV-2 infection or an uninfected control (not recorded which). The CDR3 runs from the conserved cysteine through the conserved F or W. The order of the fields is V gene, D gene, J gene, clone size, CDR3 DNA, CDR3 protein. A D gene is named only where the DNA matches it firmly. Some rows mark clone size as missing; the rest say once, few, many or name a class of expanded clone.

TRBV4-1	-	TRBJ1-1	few	TGCGCCAGCAGCCAAGATCCCCTTGGGATGAACACTGAAGCTTTCTTT	CASSQDPLGMNTEAFF
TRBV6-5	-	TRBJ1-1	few	TGTGCCAGCAGCGAGAACACTGAAGCTTTCTTT	CASSENTEAFF
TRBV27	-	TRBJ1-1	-	TGTGCCAGCAGTCCCTCCTATAGGTTCGACACTGAAGCTTTCTTT	CASSPSYRFDTEAFF
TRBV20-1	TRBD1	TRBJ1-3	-	TGCAGTGCTAGAGCCCTGACAGGGACGGACACCATATATTTT	CSARALTGTDTIYF
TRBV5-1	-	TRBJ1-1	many	TGCGCCAGCAGCTTGGCTGGGAACACTGAAGCTTTCTTT	CASSLAGNTEAFF
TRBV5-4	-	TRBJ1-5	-	TGTGCCAGCAGCTTGGCCGGGGAAAGCAATCAGCCCCAGCATTTT	CASSLAGESNQPQHF
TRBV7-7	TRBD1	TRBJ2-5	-	TGTGCCAGCAGCTTTGGGAGGCGGGACAGGGGACAAGAGACCCAGTACTTC	CASSFGRRDRGQETQYF
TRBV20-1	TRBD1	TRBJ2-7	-	TGCAGTGCTAAGGGGAGGACAGGGTACTCCTACGAGCAGTACTTC	CSAKGRTGYSYEQYF
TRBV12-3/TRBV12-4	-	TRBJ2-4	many	TGTGCCAGCAGTTTTGTTGGGTCCAAAAACATTCAGTACTTC	CASSFVGSKNIQYF
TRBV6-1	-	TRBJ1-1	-	TGTGCCAGCAGTGAAGCGAGGCCTGAAGCTTTCTTT	CASSEARPEAFF
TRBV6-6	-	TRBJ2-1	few	TGTGCCAGCACCCTCCCTTCCGACAATGAGCAGTTCTTC	CASTLPSDNEQFF
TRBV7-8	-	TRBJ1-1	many	TGTGCCAGCAGCTCCGTGAGCGGATACACTGAAGCTTTCTTT	CASSSVSGYTEAFF
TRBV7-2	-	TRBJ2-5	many	TGTGCCAGCAGCGAAGGGAGTCTTCAAGAGACCCAGTACTTC	CASSEGSLQETQYF
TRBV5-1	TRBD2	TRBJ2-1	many	TGCGCCAGCAGCTGGGAGGTAGCGGGGGGCTCCTACAATGAGCAGTTCTTC	CASSWEVAGGSYNEQFF
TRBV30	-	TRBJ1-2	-	TGTGCCTGGAGTCGGGGGATCGGCTACACCTTC	CAWSRGIGYTF
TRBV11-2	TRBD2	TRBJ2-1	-	TGTGCCAGCAGCTTAGAGGGCGGGGGGGCCTATGAGCAGTTCTTC	CASSLEGGGAYEQFF
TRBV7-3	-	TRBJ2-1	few	TGTGCCAGCAGCTTTCAGGTTTTAAGTGAGCAGTTCTTC	CASSFQVLSEQFF
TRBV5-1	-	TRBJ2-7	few	TGCGCCAGCAGCTTAACGGATACTTCCTACGAGCAGTACTTC	CASSLTDTSYEQYF
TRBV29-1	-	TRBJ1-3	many	TGCAGCGTTGAAAGCAGCCAAAAACTCTCTGGAAACACCATATATTTT	CSVESSQKLSGNTIYF
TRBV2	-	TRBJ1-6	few	TGTGCCAGCAGCCAGAACAATTCACCCCTCCACTTT	CASSQNNSPLHF
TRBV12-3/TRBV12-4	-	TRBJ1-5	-	TGTGCCAGCAGTTTTATCACTAGCAATCAGCCCCAGCATTTT	CASSFITSNQPQHF
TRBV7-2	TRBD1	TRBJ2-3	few	TGTGCCAGCAGCTCCTTACAGGGGGCTGCGCAGTATTTT	CASSSLQGAAQYF
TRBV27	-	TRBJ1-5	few	TGTGCCAGCAGTTATATTGCCACTCAGCCCCAGCATTTT	CASSYIATQPQHF
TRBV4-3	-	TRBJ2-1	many	TGCGCCAGCAGCAAGACAGGGACTACCTACAATGAGCAGTTCTTC	CASSKTGTTYNEQFF
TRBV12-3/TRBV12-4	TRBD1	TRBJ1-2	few	TGTGCCAGCAGCGGGACGGGACAGGGAGTCTATGGCTACACCTTC	CASSGTGQGVYGYTF
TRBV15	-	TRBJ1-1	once	TGTGCCACCAGCAGAGGGGGGGCAGATGCTTTCTTT	CATSRGGADAFF
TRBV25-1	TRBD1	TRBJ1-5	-	TGTGCCAGCAGTGGAGGGACAGGGGCCAGGGACGCCCAGCATTTT	CASSGGTGARDAQHF
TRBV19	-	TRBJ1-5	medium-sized	TGTGCCAGTAGTATCGGGTATAGCAATCAGCCCCAGCATTTT	CASSIGYSNQPQHF
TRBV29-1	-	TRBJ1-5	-	TGCAGCGTCATCCCTGGGAGGGGAGGCAATCAGCCCCAGCATTTT	CSVIPGRGGNQPQHF
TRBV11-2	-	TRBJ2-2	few	TGTGCCAGCAGCTTAGTTGGGGCGAACACCGGGGAGCTGTTTTTT	CASSLVGANTGELFF